This entry lists 28 T cell receptor beta chains sequenced from one sample in a study of patients with pleural tuberculosis. TCRdb re-called the reads with MiXCR, one entry per CDR3 protein. The sample has 29,000 or so distinct CDR3 sequences; approximately 20% are singletons. Sequences were obtained from peripheral blood. The receptors shown here come from a human donor with pleural tuberculosis.

Comments on this clonotype: The conserved final phenylalanine or tryptophan is absent from the CDR3, which likely points to a read error. This rearrangement joins TRBV6-6 to TRBJ2-1; the D gene is possibly TRBD1 (6 bases). This CDR3 region has 15 residues. CDR1 is MNHNY, CDR2 SVGAGI, per germline (reference sequence). The CDR3 is CASSLRQGTYNGQFL. CDR3 in DNA: TGTGCCAGCAGTCTCCGTCAGGGGACCTACAATGGGCAGTTCTTA.

This clonotype was counted ten times or more. V gene TRBV12-3 or TRBV12-4 combines with J gene TRBJ1-2; the match to TRBD1 covers 8 bases. The CDR3 contains 15 residues. The trim removed 6 bases at V and 0 bases at J, leaving 6 bases unmatched. Written as DNA, the CDR3 is TGTGCCAGCAGCTTCGGACAGGGCGCTAACTATGGCTACACCTTC. Translating gives CASSFGQGANYGYTF.

To note about this clonotype: This may stem from a read error, because a much larger clone lies one nucleotide away. The chain couples TRBV9 to TRBJ2-3; D is tentatively TRBD1 or TRBD2 (6 bases each). CDR3 length equals 20 residues. Trimming removed 3 bases at V and 5 bases at J, with 31 bases between. Per the germline V gene, CDR1 is SGDLS and CDR2 is YYNGEE. The CDR3 DNA sequence: TGTGCCAGCAGCGCAGTAGGAGGCCGTAGGGGGACTGCCAAGGGAGATACGCAGTATTTT. It is translated as CASSAVGGRRGTAKGDTQYF.

J is TRBJ2-5 and V is TRBV6-1; 9 nucleotides line up with TRBD2. This CDR3 has 17 residues. Germline V gene lookup returns CDR1 MNHNS and CDR2 SASEGT. Trimming cost V 5 bases and J 0 bases; bases outside gene matches: 10. The CDR3: CASSPGGLAGDQETQYF. CDR3 sequence (DNA): TGTGCCAGCAGTCCCGGGGGACTAGCAGGAGACCAAGAGACCCAGTACTTC.

This clonotype has a count of ten or more. V is TRBV7-9 and J is TRBJ1-6; 7 bases are a match to TRBD1. There are 15 residues in the CDR3. The J segment lost 7 bases and the V segment lost 5 bases, leaving 8 bases of the junction unmatched. The V gene's germline CDR1 is SEHNR and CDR2 FQNEAQ (reference sequence). CDR3 bases: TGTGCCAGCAGCGCCGCCGGGACAGTCAATTCACCCCTCCACTTT. This sequence encodes CASSAAGTVNSPLHF.

This clonotype was picked up many times. The J gene is TRBJ1-1, the V gene TRBV29-1; no clear D gene. Germline values: CDR1 SQVTM, CDR2 ANQGSEA. The length of the CDR3 is 16 residues. V gave up 0 bases and J gave up 5 bases, with 19 bases separating them. CDR3 sequence (DNA): TGCAGCGTTGAAGATTCTGGGCCCGTCTTCGGGACTGAAGCTTTCTTT. Translating gives CSVEDSGPVFGTEAFF.

Worth noting for this clonotype: Being one base from a much bigger clone, this may be a read error. This chain links TRBV12-3 or TRBV12-4 with TRBJ2-5; no clear D. This CDR3 has 15 residues. V was cut by 3 bases and J by 4 bases, with 15 bases left in between. The CDR3 region is CASSFWHGGLETQYF. CDR3 sequence (DNA): TGTGCCAGCAGTTTTTGGCACGGTGGATTAGAGACCCAGTACTTC.

For this clonotype: One base away lies a much larger clone, so this may be a sequencing read error. The gene calls are TRBV10-3 and TRBJ2-5; TRBD2 might be the D (6 bases). The germline V and J ends were trimmed by 7 bases and 4 bases, with 16 bases remaining between them. CDR1 is ENHRY, CDR2 SYGVKD, per germline. The CDR3 has 14 amino acids. This chain's CDR3 is CAIKGLAGSETQYF. In nucleotides, the CDR3 is TGTGCCATCAAGGGTTTGGCGGGGTCAGAGACCCAGTACTTC.

In its sample, this clonotype is medium-sized. This chain joins TRBV6-2 or TRBV6-3 and TRBJ1-1; D is possibly TRBD1 (6 bases). Germline V lookup: CDR1 MNHEY, CDR2 SVGEGT. CDR3 size: 14 residues. With 5 bases removed from V and 1 base from J, the gap between germline ends came to 11 bases. CDR3 in amino acids: CASSPTGTNTEAFF. CDR3 DNA: TGTGCCAGCAGTCCTACAGGGACGAACACTGAAGCTTTCTTT.

Details on this clonotype: The CDR3 does not end in the conserved phenylalanine or tryptophan, so this is likely a read error. The J gene is TRBJ1-1, the V gene TRBV28; D may be TRBD1 (6 bases). CDR1 is MDHEN and CDR2 is SYDVKM in the germline V gene. The CDR3 consists of 13 residues. V lost 6 bases, J lost 4 bases, and 12 bases lay in between. This CDR3 reads CASSLPGVTEAFY. The CDR3, as DNA: TGTGCCAGCAGCTTACCAGGGGTCACTGAAGCTTTCTAT.

This clonotype was counted ten times or more. This rearrangement joins TRBV7-2 to TRBJ2-4; D is uncertain. Germline CDR1 SGHTA, CDR2 FQGNSA. V was cut by 3 bases and J by 0 bases, with 9 bases left in between. This CDR3 contains 15 residues. The CDR3 protein is CASSFEAVAKNIQYF. The CDR3 DNA sequence: TGTGCCAGCAGCTTCGAGGCAGTAGCCAAAAACATTCAGTACTTC. The full variable domain, rest sourced from reference TRBV7-2 and TRBJ2-4, is GAGVSQSPSNKVTEKGKDVELRCDPISGHTALYWYRQSLGQGLEFLIYFQGNSAPDKSGLPSDRFSAERTGGSVSTLTIQRTQQEDSAVYLCASSFEAVAKNIQYFGAGTRLSVL.

This clonotype was counted only a few times. Possible read error: a much larger clone is one base away. The CDR3 nucleotides read TGTGCCAGCAGCTCCCCCCGGCGGGCGGGAGGTTTGATGGAGACCCAGTGCTTC. Residues: CASSSPRRAGGLMETQCF. The V gene is TRBV7-2, the J gene TRBJ2-5; 8 bases are shared with TRBD2. The CDR3 has 18 amino acids. Germline-derived CDR1 and CDR2 are SGHTA and FQGNSA.

This clonotype was seen repeatedly, ten times or more. This rearrangement joins TRBV6-6 to TRBJ2-3; 8 nucleotides line up with TRBD2. Trimming removed 2 bases from V and 2 bases from J; junction bases left unmatched: 6. The CDR3 loop spans 16 amino acids. The germline V gene encodes CDR1 MNHNY and CDR2 SVGAGI (reference sequence). The CDR3 protein is CASSYKAGAPTDTQYF. CDR3 in DNA: TGTGCCAGCAGTTACAAAGCGGGGGCCCCCACAGATACGCAGTATTTT.

This clonotype was counted many times. This chain uses TRBV2 with TRBJ2-5; tentatively, D is TRBD2 (5 bases). The germline CDR1 and CDR2 sequences are SNHLY and FYNNEI. Trimming pared 2 bases from V and 1 base from J, leaving 11 bases between. The CDR3 consists of 15 residues. CDR3 amino acids: CASSERGQLQETQYF. The CDR3 coding sequence is TGTGCCAGCAGTGAACGAGGGCAGCTCCAAGAGACCCAGTACTTC.

The table lists this clonotype with many counts. V gene TRBV7-2 combines with J gene TRBJ1-1, with D unclear. CDR1 and CDR2 (germline): SGHTA, FQGNSA. This CDR3 comprises 13 residues. Between the trimmed V and J ends, which lost 1 base and 1 base, there was a span of 4 bases. This CDR3 reads CASSLDKNTEAFF. In DNA form, the CDR3 reads TGTGCCAGCAGCTTAGACAAGAACACTGAAGCTTTCTTT.

This clonotype was detected many times. The V call is TRBV4-2, the J call TRBJ1-1; D may be TRBD1 (5 bases). Germline CDR1 LGHNA, CDR2 YNFKEQ. Trimming left V 0 bases short and J 2 bases short, with 13 bases between. The CDR3 runs to 16 residues. CDR3 protein: CASSQDSTGRNTEAFF. CDR3 in DNA: TGTGCCAGCAGCCAAGATTCAACAGGCCGCAACACTGAAGCTTTCTTT.

The sample holds many counts of this clonotype. The V gene is TRBV6-1, the J gene TRBJ2-1, with D possibly matching TRBD2 (5 bases). The CDR3 is 14 residues long. Trimming removed 0 bases at V and 8 bases at J, with 11 bases between. Germline CDR1 reads MNHNS; CDR2 reads SASEGT. The DNA for the CDR3 is TGTGCCAGCAGTGAAGCGGGAGTGGTCGATGAGCAGTTCTTC. It yields the protein CASSEAGVVDEQFF.

Comment on this clonotype: Mismatch with germline at one junction end may stem from a read error. CDR3 nucleotide sequence: TGCGCCAGCAGTTGCTCGCTGGGGAACACTGAAGCTTTCTTT. As protein: CASSCSLGNTEAFF. This chain uses TRBV6-5 with TRBJ1-1; D not resolved. CDR1 is MNHEY, CDR2 SVGAGI, per germline. The CDR3 is made up of 14 amino acids.

Ten or more counts support this clonotype. A read error is possible here, since a much larger clone lies one base away. The chain employs TRBV27 and TRBJ1-5; unclear D gene. The CDR3 loop spans 12 amino acids. V was clipped by 8 bases and J by 4 bases, with 9 bases between them. Germline values: CDR1 MNHEY, CDR2 SMNVEV (reference sequence). DNA for the CDR3: TGTGCCAGCGCTCGCAGGAATCAGCCCCAGCATTTT. This translates into CASARRNQPQHF.

This clonotype is medium-sized within its sample. The genes are TRBV4-1 and TRBJ1-5; 8 bases are shared with TRBD1. Per the germline V gene, CDR1 is MGHRA and CDR2 is YSYEKL. The CDR3 totals 16 residues. J gave up 1 base and V 4 bases, and 6 bases lay outside the gene matches. This CDR3 reads CASSRTGSGSNQPQHF. The CDR3 region has the DNA TGCGCCAGCAGCCGGACAGGGTCTGGAAGCAATCAGCCCCAGCATTTT.

This clonotype has a count of ten or more. The rearrangement uses TRBV2 and TRBJ1-5; no definite D call. The germline V gene has CDR1 SNHLY and CDR2 FYNNEI. The CDR3 has 13 residues. Trimming cost V 6 bases and J 3 bases, with 9 bases left between them. CDR3 coding DNA: TGTGCCAGCAGCGGTGATTACAATCAGCCCCAGCATTTT. Amino acid sequence: CASSGDYNQPQHF.

This clonotype was recorded at least ten times. The chain employs TRBV18 and TRBJ2-7; D unresolved. The CDR3 is 14 residues long. Between the trimmed V and J ends, which lost 0 bases and 0 bases, there was a span of 6 bases. CDR1 and CDR2 from the germline V gene are KGHSH and LQKENI. CDR3 amino acids: CASSPPTDSYEQYF. CDR3 in DNA: TGTGCCAGCTCACCACCGACGGACTCCTACGAGCAGTACTTC.

This clonotype was recorded at least ten times. The rearrangement joins TRBV3-1 to TRBJ1-2; no clear D. Germline V gives CDR1 LGHDT, CDR2 YNNKEL (reference sequence). The CDR3 runs to 14 residues. The V gene lost 0 bases and the J gene lost 7 bases, with 12 bases spanning the gap. The CDR3 region has the DNA TGTGCCAGCAGCCAAGAGGGCACCATTTCTGGCTACACCTTC. Translating it yields CASSQEGTISGYTF.

By proportion, this clonotype is medium-sized. V is TRBV6-1 and J is TRBJ2-3; possibly TRBD2 for D (6 bases). CDR3 length: 15 amino acids. Deletions cut 4 bases from V and 1 base from J, with 12 bases between. From germline, CDR1 is MNHNS and CDR2 SASEGT. The CDR3 region has the DNA TGTGCCAGCAGTGGTGGAGGGCTCGGCACAGATACGCAGTATTTT. Amino acid sequence: CASSGGGLGTDTQYF.

This clonotype showed up many times. The chain is built from TRBV19 and TRBJ1-5; 8 bases are a match to TRBD1. V shed 5 bases, J shed 7 bases, and the junction held 7 bases outside the gene matches. This CDR3 comprises 14 residues. Germline-derived CDR1 and CDR2 are LNHDA and SQIVND (reference sequence). The chain's CDR3 is CASSRPGTGQPQHF. CDR3 nucleotides: TGTGCCAGTAGTCGTCCCGGGACAGGCCAGCCCCAGCATTTT. Based on the CDR3 plus reference TRBV19 and TRBJ1-5, the full variable domain is DGGITQSPKYLFRKEGQNVTLSCEQNLNHDAMYWYRQDPGQGLRLIYYSQIVNDFQKGDIAEGYSVSREKKESFPLTVTSAQKNPTAFYLCASSRPGTGQPQHFGDGTRLSIL.

This clonotype was picked up many times. The J gene is TRBJ1-5, the V gene TRBV12-3 or TRBV12-4; 9 nucleotides line up with TRBD1. Unmatched junction bases numbered 4, after V lost 4 bases and J lost 6 bases. This CDR3 is built from 14 residues. The CDR3 loop reads CASSWGQGGQPQHF. CDR3 nucleotide sequence: TGTGCCAGCAGTTGGGGACAGGGAGGTCAGCCCCAGCATTTT.

Within the sample, this clonotype is medium-sized. The V gene is TRBV6-1, the J gene TRBJ1-3; a weak D match, TRBD1 (6 bases). Trimming removed 6 bases at V and 0 bases at J, with 15 bases between. This CDR3 spans 16 amino acids. Per the germline V gene, CDR1 is MNHNS and CDR2 is SASEGT. The CDR3 loop reads CASSDYGGRSGNTIYF. The CDR3 bases are TGTGCCAGCAGCGATTATGGGGGCCGCTCTGGAAACACCATATATTTT.

This clonotype was detected many times. The CDR3 DNA sequence: TGTGCCAGTAGTATAGGGCAGGGGTCCGCTTCCTACAATGAGCAGTTCTTC. Amino acids: CASSIGQGSASYNEQFF. This rearrangement joins TRBV19 to TRBJ2-1; perhaps TRBD1 as D (6 bases). CDR3 length: 17 amino acids. Trimming removed 1 base at V and 1 base at J, with 14 bases between. The V gene's germline CDR1 is LNHDA and CDR2 SQIVND (reference sequence).